This is a list of T cell receptor beta chains from one sample in a study of T cells after yellow fever vaccination. A single record per CDR3 protein comes from TCRdb applying MiXCR to the 5' RACE reads. The repertoire holds roughly 240,000 distinct CDR3 sequences, 6% to 8% seen once, with about 1% in the top ten. The sample consisted of CD4+ T cells sorted from PBMCs, taken on the day of the yellow fever booster vaccination. Receptors were obtained from a man under 40 who received the YFV17D yellow fever vaccine. Both conserved end residues are trimmed from each CDR3. Each record gives: J gene, V gene, CDR3 protein.

j_call: TRBJ1-1
v_call: TRBV12-3/TRBV12-4
cdr3_aa: ASSFTGEHTEAF

j_call: TRBJ2-1
v_call: TRBV5-1
cdr3_aa: ASSGGSGSSYNEQF

j_call: TRBJ2-3
v_call: TRBV5-1
cdr3_aa: ASSGGQGSSTDTQY

j_call: TRBJ2-7
v_call: TRBV12-3/TRBV12-4
cdr3_aa: ASSLTPSEQY

j_call: TRBJ2-3
v_call: TRBV7-2
cdr3_aa: ASNLGATDTQY

j_call: TRBJ2-5
v_call: TRBV10-3
cdr3_aa: AIRASEAETQY

j_call: TRBJ2-2
v_call: TRBV6-1
cdr3_aa: ASRRGDGNTGELF

j_call: TRBJ1-1
v_call: TRBV5-1
cdr3_aa: ASSLVGGEAF

j_call: TRBJ2-2
v_call: TRBV19
cdr3_aa: ASSIVGTGELF

j_call: TRBJ1-2
v_call: TRBV12-3/TRBV12-4
cdr3_aa: ASSLQGGYT